This entry lists 22 T cell receptor beta chains sequenced from one sample in a study of cytomegalovirus exposure and HLA in healthy donors. The PCR was carried out with 60 Vbeta primers and 13 Jbeta primers. TCRdb's table, derived via immunoSEQ multiplex PCR, lists solely in-frame clones and lacks some. This sample's clone table lists approximately 110,000 clones. The specimen sequenced was PBMCs. The receptor source for this set is a man aged 40-49 years in good health and CMV-seropositive.

The chain links TRBV4-1 to TRBJ2-2; tentatively, D is TRBD1 (6 bases). V dropped 0 bases and J dropped 4 bases, with 12 bases sitting between them. The CDR3 is made up of 16 amino acids. Germline CDR1 MGHRA, CDR2 YSYEKL. CDR3 sequence: CASSQDPAGVTGELFF. The CDR3 DNA reads TGCGCCAGCAGCCAAGATCCGGCAGGGGTCACCGGGGAGCTGTTTTTT.

The chain is built from TRBV5-5 and TRBJ1-5; 10 bases agree with TRBD1. V lost 4 bases, J lost 2 bases, and 3 bases stayed unmatched. CDR3 length equals 15 residues. Germline V gives CDR1 SGHKS, CDR2 YYEKEE (reference sequence). As DNA, the CDR3 is TGTGCCAGCAGCGCGACAGGGGGCGGCAATCAGCCCCAGCATTTT. Protein product: CASSATGGGNQPQHF. The whole variable domain, remainder taken from reference TRBV5-5 and TRBJ1-5, is DAGVTQSPTHLIKTRGQQVTLRCSPISGHKSVSWYQQVLGQGPQFIFQYYEKEERGRGNFPDRFSARQFPNYSSELNVNALLLGDSALYLCASSATGGGNQPQHFGDGTRLSIL.

CDR3 in amino acids: CASSFGTANFNEQFF. DNA of the CDR3: TGTGCCAGCAGTTTTGGGACAGCGAATTTCAATGAGCAGTTCTTC. The V gene is TRBV27, the J gene TRBJ2-1; 7 bases line up with TRBD1. The CDR3 runs to 15 residues. V lost 3 bases and J lost 6; bases outside the gene matches: 8. Germline loops: CDR1 MNHEY, CDR2 SMNVEV (reference sequence).

The chain links TRBV6-5 to TRBJ2-7; D possibly corresponds to TRBD1 (5 bases). This CDR3 is built from 14 residues. Trimming cost V 2 bases and J 0 bases, with 8 bases left between them. The germline gives CDR1 MNHEY, CDR2 SVGAGI. CDR3 bases: TGTGCCAGCAGTTACGGGGCGGACTCCTACGAGCAGTACTTC. Translation: CASSYGADSYEQYF.

The chain recombines TRBV5-1 with TRBJ2-5; the D gene is possibly TRBD1 (5 bases). The CDR3 has 14 residues. V lost 3 bases, J lost 5 bases, and 14 bases lay in between. Germline lookup yields CDR1 SGHRS and CDR2 YFSETQ. The DNA of the CDR3 is TGCGCCAGCAGCTCTCTTCAGGGTATTGAGACCCAGTACTTC. It codes for CASSSLQGIETQYF.

The V and J genes are TRBV19 and TRBJ2-7; D is unclear. Germline loops: CDR1 LNHDA, CDR2 SQIVND (reference sequence). CDR3 length: 14 residues. The ends were cut back, 3 bases at V and 1 base at J, with 10 bases in the middle. This CDR3 reads CASSMILASYEQYF. The CDR3 DNA reads TGTGCCAGTAGTATGATACTTGCATCCTACGAGCAGTACTTC.

The chain combines TRBV28 with TRBJ2-2; D remains unclear. Germline-derived CDR1 and CDR2 are MDHEN and SYDVKM. Trimming removed 5 bases from V and 4 bases from J, with 5 bases in between. The CDR3 is made up of 12 amino acids. The CDR3: CASSPRTGELFF. The DNA of the CDR3 is TGTGCCAGCAGTCCCCGCACCGGGGAGCTGTTTTTT.

The rearrangement uses TRBV5-1 and TRBJ2-7; 10 bases match TRBD1. J lost 5 bases, V lost 3 bases, and 5 bases had no gene match. Germline V CDR1 and CDR2: SGHRS, YFSETQ. The CDR3 loop spans 14 amino acids. Here the CDR3 reads CASSSGTGAHEQYF. DNA of the CDR3: TGCGCCAGCAGCTCCGGGACAGGGGCCCACGAGCAGTACTTC.

DNA for the CDR3: TGTGCCAGCAGCTTCAGGACAGGGGGCGCCATTGAAAAACTGTTTTTT. Translated: CASSFRTGGAIEKLFF. J is TRBJ1-4 and V is TRBV11-1, with 11 positions matching TRBD1. Per the germline V gene, CDR1 is SGHAT and CDR2 is FQDESV (reference sequence). After removal of 3 bases from V and 7 bases from J, the junction contained 7 bases not matched to a gene. This CDR3 has 16 residues.

This clone is called medium-sized (0.01 to 0.1%) based on its frequency. The chain carries TRBV6-6 and TRBJ2-7, with 10 bases fitting TRBD1. Germline V gene sequence: CDR1 MNHNY, CDR2 SVGAGI (reference sequence). The CDR3 extends over 14 amino acids. The J segment lost 2 bases and the V segment lost 9 bases, leaving 7 bases of the junction unmatched. Here the CDR3 DNA reads TGTGCCAGTCGGGAGGGACAGGGGACCTACGAGCAGTACTTC. Its translation: CASREGQGTYEQYF.

This sequence joins TRBV7-9 and TRBJ1-6, with no clear D. The CDR3 is 14 amino acids. Germline values: CDR1 SEHNR, CDR2 FQNEAQ (reference sequence). With 6 bases removed from V and 9 bases from J, the gap between germline ends came to 15 bases. The DNA for the CDR3 is TGTGCCAGCAGTTCCGCACCTTCCAGTTCACCCCTCCACTTT. This gives the protein CASSSAPSSSPLHF.

The chain joins TRBV10-3 to TRBJ1-5, with a tentative D call TRBD1 (5 bases). V lost 4 bases and J 2 bases, leaving 21 bases between the germline ends. The CDR3 totals 18 residues. The germline V gene has CDR1 ENHRY and CDR2 SYGVKD. Here the CDR3 reads CAISGGVDGGNRNQPQHF. CDR3 DNA sequence: TGTGCCATCAGTGGAGGGGTAGACGGGGGGAACCGCAATCAGCCCCAGCATTTT.

The J gene is TRBJ2-1, the V gene TRBV6-1, with D perhaps TRBD2 (6 bases). The germline V gene has CDR1 MNHNS and CDR2 SASEGT. V gave up 7 bases and J gave up 0 bases, with 13 bases separating them. The CDR3 sequence is 15 residues long. CDR3 sequence: CASNRDGSSYNEQFF. Written as DNA, the CDR3 is TGTGCCAGCAACCGGGACGGGAGCTCCTACAATGAGCAGTTCTTC.

The V call is TRBV19, the J call TRBJ2-3; D call uncertain. V gave up 2 bases and J gave up 4 bases, with 7 bases separating them. This CDR3 has 13 amino acids. CDR1 and CDR2 from the germline V gene are LNHDA and SQIVND (reference sequence). The CDR3 sequence: CASSISGADTQYF. DNA for the CDR3: TGTGCCAGTAGTATATCCGGAGCAGATACGCAGTATTTT. Full variable domain (outside the CDR3, taken from reference TRBV19 and TRBJ2-3): DGGITQSPKYLFRKEGQNVTLSCEQNLNHDAMYWYRQDPGQGLRLIYYSQIVNDFQKGDIAEGYSVSREKKESFPLTVTSAQKNPTAFYLCASSISGADTQYFGPGTRLTVL.

V is TRBV15 and J is TRBJ2-6; maybe TRBD2 (6 bases). Trimming stripped 3 bases from V and 0 bases from J, with 12 bases between. The CDR3 is 17 amino acids. CDR1 LNHNV and CDR2 YYDKDF come from the germline V gene (reference sequence). CDR3 nucleotides: TGTGCCACCAGCAGGAGGGGCGGGGTCTCTGGGGCCAACGTCCTGACTTTC. Protein product: CATSRRGGVSGANVLTF.

The chain has TRBV18 and TRBJ2-7, with TRBD2 matching 11 bases. CDR1 and CDR2 from the germline V gene are KGHSH and LQKENI. Trimming took 6 bases from V and 0 from J; bases not matched to a gene: 19. The CDR3 loop spans 20 amino acids. CDR3 residues: CASSSGATTSGRPYSYEQYF. CDR3 sequence (DNA): TGTGCCAGCTCTTCGGGCGCCACTACTAGCGGGAGACCCTACTCCTACGAGCAGTACTTC.

This chain uses TRBV5-4 with TRBJ2-5; 10 positions match TRBD1. CDR3 length: 14 amino acids. With V trimmed by 4 bases and J by 1 base, 1 base remained unmatched. Germline V gene lookup returns CDR1 SGHNT and CDR2 YYREEE (reference sequence). CDR3 DNA sequence: TGTGCCAGCAGCCGGACAGGGGGCCAAGAGACCCAGTACTTC. This translates into CASSRTGGQETQYF.

In DNA, the CDR3 is TGTGCCAGCAGTGGACAGGGATTCAGCAATCAGCCCCAGCATTTT. Translating gives CASSGQGFSNQPQHF. This chain links TRBV2 with TRBJ1-5, with 7 bases that match TRBD1. J was trimmed by 1 base and V by 4 bases; bases with no gene match: 4. The CDR3 is 15 amino acids. Germline lookup yields CDR1 SNHLY and CDR2 FYNNEI.

The chain recombines TRBV6-1 with TRBJ2-7, with a weak D call TRBD1 (6 bases). Germline V lookup: CDR1 MNHNS, CDR2 SASEGT. Trimming left V 5 bases short and J 7 bases short, with 15 bases between. The CDR3 totals 13 residues. In DNA form, the CDR3 reads TGTGCCAGCAGTTCGCAGGGGAGTGGGGAGCAGTACTTC. Translated: CASSSQGSGEQYF.

The chain couples TRBV28 to TRBJ2-2; 11 nucleotides match TRBD1. The CDR3 is made up of 20 amino acids. Trimming took 3 bases from V and 3 from J; bases not matched to a gene: 15. Germline CDR1 and CDR2: MDHEN and SYDVKM. This chain's CDR3 is CASSFSLRPTGQGDTGELFF. CDR3 DNA sequence: TGTGCCAGCAGTTTCTCTTTGCGGCCTACGGGACAGGGGGACACCGGGGAGCTGTTTTTT.

The rearrangement joins TRBV4-1 to TRBJ1-2, with D perhaps TRBD1 (5 bases). V was pared by 5 bases and J by 8 bases, with 21 bases between. From germline, CDR1 is MGHRA and CDR2 YSYEKL. This CDR3 is 15 amino acids long. CDR3 coding DNA: TGCGCCAGCAGCTTAGCCACCACAGGCCAGAGGGGCTACACCTTC. This translates into CASSLATTGQRGYTF.

The chain couples TRBV7-2 to TRBJ2-5; 13 bases line up with TRBD2. CDR1 and CDR2 from the germline V gene are SGHTA and FQGNSA. The CDR3 sequence is 16 residues long. With V trimmed by 5 bases and J by 3 bases, 6 bases remained unmatched. The DNA of the CDR3 is TGTGCCAGCAGCCGGGGACTAGCGGGACCTAAAGAGACCCAGTACTTC. Residues: CASSRGLAGPKETQYF.